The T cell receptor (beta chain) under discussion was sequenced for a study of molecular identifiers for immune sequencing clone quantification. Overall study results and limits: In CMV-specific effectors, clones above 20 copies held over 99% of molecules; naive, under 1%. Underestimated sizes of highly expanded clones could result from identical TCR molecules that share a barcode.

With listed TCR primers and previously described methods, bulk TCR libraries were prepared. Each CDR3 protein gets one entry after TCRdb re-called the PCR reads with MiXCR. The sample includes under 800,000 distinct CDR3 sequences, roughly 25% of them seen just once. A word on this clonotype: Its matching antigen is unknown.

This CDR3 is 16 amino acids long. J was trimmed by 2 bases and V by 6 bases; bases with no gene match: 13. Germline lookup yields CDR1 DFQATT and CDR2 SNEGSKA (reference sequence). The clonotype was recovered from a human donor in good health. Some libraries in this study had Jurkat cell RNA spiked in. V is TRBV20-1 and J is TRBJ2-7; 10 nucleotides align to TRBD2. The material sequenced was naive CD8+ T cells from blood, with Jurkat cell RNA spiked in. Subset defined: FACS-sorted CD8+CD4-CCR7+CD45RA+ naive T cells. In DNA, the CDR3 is TGCAGTGCAAGGTGGTCTAGCGGGGGAGCCACCTACGAGCAGTACTTC. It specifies CSARWSSGGATYEQYF.